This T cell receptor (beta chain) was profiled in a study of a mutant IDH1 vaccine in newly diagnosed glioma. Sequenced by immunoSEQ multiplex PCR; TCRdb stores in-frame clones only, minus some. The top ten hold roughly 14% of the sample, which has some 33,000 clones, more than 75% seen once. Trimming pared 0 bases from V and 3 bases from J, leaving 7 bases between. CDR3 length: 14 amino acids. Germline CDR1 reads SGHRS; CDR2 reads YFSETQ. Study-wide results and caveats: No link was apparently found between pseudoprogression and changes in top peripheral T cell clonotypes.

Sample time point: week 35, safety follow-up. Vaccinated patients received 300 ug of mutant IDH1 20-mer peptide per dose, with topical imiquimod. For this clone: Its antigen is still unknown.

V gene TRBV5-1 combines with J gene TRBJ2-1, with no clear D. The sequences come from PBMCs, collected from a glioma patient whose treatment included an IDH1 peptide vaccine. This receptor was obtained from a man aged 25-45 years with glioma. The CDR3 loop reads CASSLEASYNEQFF. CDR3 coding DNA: TGCGCCAGCAGCTTGGAGGCCAGCTACAATGAGCAGTTCTTC.